This TCR beta chain originates from a study of blood T cell repertoires in COVID-19. Study-level information: The cDNA or gDNA used as material had been derived from T cells, B-cell-depleted T cells, or PBMCs.

As originally analysed: Amplification of reference gene primers was used by the study to estimate nucleated cell counts. TCRdb's table, derived via immunoSEQ multiplex PCR, lists solely in-frame clones and lacks some. Clone size and the V and J calls come from that table; the DNA yielded D and trimming. The sample lists around 79,000 clones; approximately 90% were seen once. V lost 4 bases and J 1 base, leaving 14 bases between the germline ends. This CDR3 comprises 15 residues. Germline CDR1 LGHDT, CDR2 YNNKEL (reference sequence). The V and J genes are TRBV3-1 (or the pseudogene TRBV3-2) and TRBJ2-7; tentatively, D is TRBD1 (7 bases). This TCR was recovered from a man in his sixties or seventies with active or convalescent COVID-19. The sample taken for sequencing was peripheral blood. The CDR3 protein is CASSPRQGGSYEQYF. For the CDR3, the DNA is TGTGCCAGCAGCCCCCGCCAGGGGGGATCCTACGAGCAGTACTTC.